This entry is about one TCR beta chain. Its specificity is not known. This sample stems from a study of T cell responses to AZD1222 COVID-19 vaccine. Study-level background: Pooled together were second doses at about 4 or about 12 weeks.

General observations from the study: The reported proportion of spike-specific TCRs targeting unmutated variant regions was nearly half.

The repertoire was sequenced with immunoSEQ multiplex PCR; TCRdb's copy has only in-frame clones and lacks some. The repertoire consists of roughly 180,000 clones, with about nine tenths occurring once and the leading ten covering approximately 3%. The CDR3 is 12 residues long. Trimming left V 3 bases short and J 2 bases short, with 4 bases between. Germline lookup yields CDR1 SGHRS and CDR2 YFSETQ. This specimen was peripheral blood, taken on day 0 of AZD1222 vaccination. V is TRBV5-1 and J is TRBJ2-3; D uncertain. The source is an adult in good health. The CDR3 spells CASSYFTDTQYF. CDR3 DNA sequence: TGCGCCAGCAGCTACTTCACAGATACGCAGTATTTT.